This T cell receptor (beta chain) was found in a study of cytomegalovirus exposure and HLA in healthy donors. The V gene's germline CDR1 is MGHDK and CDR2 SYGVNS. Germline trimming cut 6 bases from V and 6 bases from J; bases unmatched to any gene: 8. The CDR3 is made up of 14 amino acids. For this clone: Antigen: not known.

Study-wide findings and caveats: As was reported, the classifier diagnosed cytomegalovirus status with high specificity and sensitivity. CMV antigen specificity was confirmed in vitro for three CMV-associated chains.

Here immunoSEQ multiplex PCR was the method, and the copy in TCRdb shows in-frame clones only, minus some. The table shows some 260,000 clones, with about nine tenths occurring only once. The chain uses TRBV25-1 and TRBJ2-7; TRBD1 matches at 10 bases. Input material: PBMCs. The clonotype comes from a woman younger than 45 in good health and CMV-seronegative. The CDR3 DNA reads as TGTGCCAGCAGACCGTCGGGACAGGGGCCCGAGCAGTACTTC. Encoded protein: CASRPSGQGPEQYF.